This T cell receptor (beta chain) was obtained from a study of CD8 T cells in Susac syndrome. Germline assignment: CDR1 SGDLS and CDR2 YYNGEE. The CDR3 is 13 amino acids. V was pared by 3 bases and J by 2 bases, with 7 bases between. It was with random hexamers that about 0.45 to 1 ug RNA was reverse transcribed. TCRdb redid the calling of the immunoSEQ multiplex PCR reads with MiXCR, one entry per CDR3 protein. This sample carries about 290,000 distinct CDR3 sequences, about 91% of them seen once, and the ten largest clones take roughly 0.17%. This sequence joins TRBV9 and TRBJ2-3, with no clear D. The clonotype originates from a human donor with multiple sclerosis. Sequences were obtained from CD8+ T cells from PBMCs. CDR3 protein: CASSAHVTDTQYF. Written as DNA, the CDR3 is TGTGCCAGCAGCGCACACGTCACAGATACGCAGTATTTT.